This T cell receptor (beta chain) was sequenced during a study of blood T cell repertoires in COVID-19. Study overall: Acute and convalescent COVID-19 samples came from the United States, Italy and Spain.

V lost 0 bases to trimming and J lost 4 bases; unmatched junction nucleotides: 0. The CDR3 contains 13 residues. CDR1 and CDR2 from the germline V gene are SGDLS and YYNGEE. The protocol was immunoSEQ multiplex PCR, while the TCRdb copy is restricted to in-frame clones and leaves out a portion. Among 290,000 or so clones, approximately 89% were seen once, and the ten largest hold over 2%. The material sequenced was peripheral blood. The J gene is TRBJ2-5, the V gene TRBV9, with 7 bases matching TRBD1. This clonotype was obtained from a woman aged 25 to 39 with COVID-19, enrolled during active disease. CDR3 region: CASSVGQGETQYF. The CDR3 DNA reads as TGTGCCAGCAGCGTAGGACAGGGAGAGACCCAGTACTTC.